One sample yielded the 14 T cell receptor beta chains listed below, sequenced in a study of CD8 T cells in Susac syndrome. Random hexamers primed reverse transcription of about 0.5 to 1 ug RNA. One entry per CDR3 protein, called by TCRdb with MiXCR from the immunoSEQ multiplex PCR reads. The profile shows about 160,000 distinct CDR3 sequences, around 96% of them singletons. The material sequenced was CD4+ T cells from PBMCs. The source is a human donor with Susac syndrome.

The V call is TRBV3-1, the J call TRBJ1-1; TRBD1 aligns across 9 bases. This CDR3 has 16 residues. V gave up 1 base and J gave up 3 bases; unmatched junction bases: 6. Germline loops: CDR1 LGHDT, CDR2 YNNKEL (reference sequence). The CDR3 nucleotides are TGTGCCAGCAGCCAAGGAGGGACAGGGTGGCACACTGAAGCTTTCTTT. Protein sequence: CASSQGGTGWHTEAFF.

The rearrangement uses TRBV2 and TRBJ1-6, with D possibly being TRBD1 (5 bases). This CDR3 region has 12 residues. V dropped 8 bases and J dropped 9 bases, with 11 bases sitting between them. Germline V gene lookup returns CDR1 SNHLY and CDR2 FYNNEI. CDR3 sequence: CASLIQGSPLHF. The CDR3 nucleotides read TGTGCCAGCCTGATCCAGGGTTCACCCCTCCACTTT.

The chain uses TRBV15 and TRBJ1-5; D ambiguous. Germline V gives CDR1 LNHNV, CDR2 YYDKDF (reference sequence). This CDR3 has 13 residues. Deletions cut 3 bases from V and 5 bases from J, with 8 bases between. The CDR3 bases are TGTGCCACCAGCAGTACCGTCGATCAGCCCCAGCATTTT. Amino acid sequence: CATSSTVDQPQHF.

The V gene is TRBV6-1, the J gene TRBJ2-3; TRBD2 might be the D (6 bases). The CDR3 length is 16 residues. CDR1 and CDR2 from the germline V gene are MNHNS and SASEGT. Between the trimmed V and J ends, which lost 4 bases and 2 bases, there was a span of 16 bases. The CDR3 DNA reads as TGTGCCAGCAGTGGAAGTCTAGCGACCTACACAGATACGCAGTATTTT. This encodes CASSGSLATYTDTQYF.

The V gene is TRBV4-1, the J gene TRBJ1-2; D remains ambiguous. CDR1 is MGHRA and CDR2 is YSYEKL in the germline V gene. The CDR3 contains 12 residues. Deletions cut 1 base from V and 8 bases from J, with 8 bases between. The CDR3 loop reads CASSQGNKGYTF. The DNA for the CDR3 is TGCGCCAGCAGCCAAGGGAATAAGGGCTACACCTTC.

The rearrangement uses TRBV3-1 and TRBJ2-1, with 13 bases matching TRBD2. The germline gives CDR1 LGHDT, CDR2 YNNKEL (reference sequence). J was trimmed by 8 bases and V by 3 bases; bases with no gene match: 7. The CDR3 is made up of 16 amino acids. The CDR3 nucleotides are TGTGCCAGCAGCCAGGGACTAGCGGGGAATCGCGATGAGCAGTTCTTC. It codes for CASSQGLAGNRDEQFF.

This chain links TRBV10-3 with TRBJ2-7; D gene uncertain. Trimming left V 5 bases short and J 4 bases short, with 6 bases between. CDR1 is ENHRY and CDR2 is SYGVKD in the germline V gene. The CDR3 loop spans 11 amino acids. In DNA, the CDR3 is TGTGCCATCAGTCCCAGATACGAGCAGTACTTC. Protein product: CAISPRYEQYF.

V and J are TRBV7-9 and TRBJ1-5; D is unclear. The CDR3 runs 13 residues. The germline V gene encodes CDR1 SEHNR and CDR2 FQNEAQ (reference sequence). Trimming cost V 3 bases and J 7 bases, with 10 bases left between them. CDR3: CASSFGSGQPQHF. The CDR3 coding sequence is TGTGCCAGCAGCTTTGGATCCGGGCAGCCCCAGCATTTT.

This clonotype showed up just once. This rearrangement joins TRBV28 to TRBJ1-2; 9 nucleotides align to TRBD1. The CDR3 contains 13 residues. The junction had 3 bases not matched to a gene; V was cut back by 6 bases and J by 4 bases. CDR1 is MDHEN and CDR2 is SYDVKM in the germline V gene. The chain's CDR3 is CASSSDRGYGYTF. The CDR3 nucleotides are TGTGCCAGCAGCTCGGACAGGGGCTATGGCTACACCTTC.

J is TRBJ2-5 and V is TRBV25-1; D gene unclear. The ends were cut back, 4 bases at V and 5 bases at J, with 14 bases in the middle. CDR1 is MGHDK and CDR2 is SYGVNS in the germline V gene. The CDR3 loop spans 14 amino acids. CDR3 DNA: TGTGCCAGCAGTGCATCCTCAGGTTTGGAGACCCAGTACTTC. It translates to CASSASSGLETQYF.

This sequence joins TRBV30 and TRBJ1-2; D is perhaps TRBD1 (5 bases). The CDR3 has 13 residues. Germline assignment: CDR1 GTSNPN and CDR2 SVGIG (reference sequence). Deletions cut 5 bases from V and 2 bases from J, with 12 bases between. CDR3 region: CAWFPRGNYGYTF. The CDR3 DNA reads as TGTGCCTGGTTCCCCCGGGGCAACTATGGCTACACCTTC.

The chain couples TRBV6-2 or TRBV6-3 to TRBJ2-7; D is uncertain. This CDR3 region has 14 residues. Germline CDR1 and CDR2: MNHEY and SVGEGT. V was clipped by 10 bases and J by 1 base, with 17 bases between them. The CDR3 DNA reads as TGTGCCACCGAAACCCCTCTGAGGTCCTACGAGCAGTACTTC. As protein: CATETPLRSYEQYF.

This clonotype was observed a single time. The V gene is TRBV29-1, the J gene TRBJ1-3; D gene uncertain. This CDR3 region has 14 residues. Germline V CDR1 and CDR2: SQVTM, ANQGSEA. The V gene lost 5 bases and the J gene lost 2 bases, with 13 bases spanning the gap. CDR3: CSVSSTVAGNTIYF. The DNA of the CDR3 is TGCAGCGTTAGTTCGACGGTGGCTGGAAACACCATATATTTT.

This chain uses TRBV28 with TRBJ1-5, with D hard to call. CDR1 is MDHEN and CDR2 is SYDVKM in the germline V gene. This CDR3 region has 14 residues. V was clipped by 7 bases and J by 1 base, with 11 bases between them. The CDR3 spells CASTPGGSNQPQHF. DNA for the CDR3: TGTGCCAGCACCCCAGGAGGGAGCAATCAGCCCCAGCATTTT.